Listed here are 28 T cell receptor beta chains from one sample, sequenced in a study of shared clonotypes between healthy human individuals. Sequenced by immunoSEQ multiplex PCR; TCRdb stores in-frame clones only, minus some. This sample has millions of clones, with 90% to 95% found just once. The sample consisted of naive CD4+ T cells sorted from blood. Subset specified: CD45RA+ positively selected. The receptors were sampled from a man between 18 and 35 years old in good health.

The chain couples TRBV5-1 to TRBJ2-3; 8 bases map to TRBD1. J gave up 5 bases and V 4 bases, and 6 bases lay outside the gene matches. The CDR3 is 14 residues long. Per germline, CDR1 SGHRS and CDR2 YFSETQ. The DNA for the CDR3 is TGCGCCAGCAGCGGTGGACAGGGAAGAGATACGCAGTATTTT. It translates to CASSGGQGRDTQYF.

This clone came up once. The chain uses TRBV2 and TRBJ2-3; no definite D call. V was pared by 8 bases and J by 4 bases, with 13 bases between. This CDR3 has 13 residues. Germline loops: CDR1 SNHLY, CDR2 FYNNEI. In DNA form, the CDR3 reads TGTGCCAGCCGAATGCCGGGCGCAGATACGCAGTATTTT. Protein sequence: CASRMPGADTQYF.

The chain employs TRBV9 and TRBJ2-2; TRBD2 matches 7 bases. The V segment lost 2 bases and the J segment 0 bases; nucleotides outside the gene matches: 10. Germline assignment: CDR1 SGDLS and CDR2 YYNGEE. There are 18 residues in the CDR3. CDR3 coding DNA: TGTGCCAGCAGCGTGAGTGCAGGAGCGGGGTCGAACACCGGGGAGCTGTTTTTT. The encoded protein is CASSVSAGAGSNTGELFF.

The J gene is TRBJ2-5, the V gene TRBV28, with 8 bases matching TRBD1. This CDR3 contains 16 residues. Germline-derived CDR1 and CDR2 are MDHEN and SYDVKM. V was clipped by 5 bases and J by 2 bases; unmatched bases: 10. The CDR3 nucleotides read TGTGCCAGCAGTCCCCTAGGCAGGGGGCCTCAAGAGACCCAGTACTTC. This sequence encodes CASSPLGRGPQETQYF.

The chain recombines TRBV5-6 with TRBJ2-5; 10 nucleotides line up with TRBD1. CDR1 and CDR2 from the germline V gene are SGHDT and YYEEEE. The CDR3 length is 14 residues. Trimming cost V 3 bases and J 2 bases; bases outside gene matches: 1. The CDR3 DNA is TGTGCCAGCAGCTGGGGACAGGGGCAAGAGACCCAGTACTTC. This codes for CASSWGQGQETQYF.

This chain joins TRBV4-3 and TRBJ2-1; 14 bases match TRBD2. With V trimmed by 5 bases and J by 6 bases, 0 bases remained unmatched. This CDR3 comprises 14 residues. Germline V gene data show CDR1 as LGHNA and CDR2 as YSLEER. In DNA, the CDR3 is TGCGCCAGCAGCGGACTAGCGGGGGGCAATGAGCAGTTCTTC. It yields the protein CASSGLAGGNEQFF.

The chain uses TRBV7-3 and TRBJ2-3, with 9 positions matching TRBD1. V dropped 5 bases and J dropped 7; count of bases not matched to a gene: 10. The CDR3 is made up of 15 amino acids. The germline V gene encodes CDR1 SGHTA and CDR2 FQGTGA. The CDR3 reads CASSPQGTGRYTQYF. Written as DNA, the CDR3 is TGTGCCAGCAGCCCCCAAGGGACAGGGAGGTATACGCAGTATTTT.

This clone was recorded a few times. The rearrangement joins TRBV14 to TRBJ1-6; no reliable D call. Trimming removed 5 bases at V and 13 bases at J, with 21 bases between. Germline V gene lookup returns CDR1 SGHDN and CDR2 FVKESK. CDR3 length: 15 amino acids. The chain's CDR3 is CASSKSETISTPLHF. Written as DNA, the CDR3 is TGTGCCAGCAGCAAGTCCGAGACAATAAGCACGCCCCTCCACTTT.

CDR3 loop: CTSSQGRWRTPSHEQYF. CDR3 DNA: TGCACCAGCAGCCAAGGCCGGTGGAGGACTCCATCTCACGAGCAGTACTTC. The chain carries TRBV1 and TRBJ2-7; TRBD2 was called by the table and not checked on the DNA. TRBV1 is a documented pseudogene. CDR3 length: 17 amino acids.

DNA for the CDR3: TGTGCCATCAGTGCGGCGGAGGCGCACTCTGGAAACACCATATATTTT. This sequence encodes CAISAAEAHSGNTIYF. V is TRBV10-3 and J is TRBJ1-3; D call uncertain. V dropped 4 bases and J dropped 0 bases, with 13 bases sitting between them. Germline V gives CDR1 ENHRY, CDR2 SYGVKD. The CDR3 contains 16 residues.

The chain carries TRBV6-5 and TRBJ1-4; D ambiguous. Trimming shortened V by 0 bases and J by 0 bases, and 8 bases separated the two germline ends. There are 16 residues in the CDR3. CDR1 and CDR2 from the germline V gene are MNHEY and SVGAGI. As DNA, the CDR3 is TGTGCCAGCAGTTACTCGGTGGGAGCAACTAATGAAAAACTGTTTTTT. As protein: CASSYSVGATNEKLFF.

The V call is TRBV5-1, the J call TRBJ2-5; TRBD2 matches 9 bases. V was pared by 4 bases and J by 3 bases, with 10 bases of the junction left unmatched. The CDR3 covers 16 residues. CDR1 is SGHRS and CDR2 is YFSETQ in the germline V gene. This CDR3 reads CASSPRLAGRKETQYF. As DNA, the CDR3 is TGCGCCAGCAGCCCTAGGCTAGCGGGGCGGAAAGAGACCCAGTACTTC.

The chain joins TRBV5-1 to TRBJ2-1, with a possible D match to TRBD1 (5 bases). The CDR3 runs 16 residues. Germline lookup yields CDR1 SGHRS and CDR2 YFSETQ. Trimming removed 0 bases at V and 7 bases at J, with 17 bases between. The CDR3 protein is CASSLGGGRLRNEQFF. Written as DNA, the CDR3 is TGCGCCAGCAGCTTGGGGGGCGGACGGCTTAGGAATGAGCAGTTCTTC. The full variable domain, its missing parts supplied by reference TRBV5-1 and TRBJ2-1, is KAGVTQTPRYLIKTRGQQVTLSCSPISGHRSVSWYQQTPGQGLQFLFEYFSETQRNKGNFPGRFSGRQFSNSRSEMNVSTLELGDSALYLCASSLGGGRLRNEQFFGPGTRLTVL.

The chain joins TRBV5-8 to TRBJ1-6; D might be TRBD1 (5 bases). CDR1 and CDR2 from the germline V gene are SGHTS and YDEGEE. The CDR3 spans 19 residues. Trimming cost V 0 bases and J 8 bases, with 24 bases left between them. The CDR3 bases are TGTGCCAGCAGCTTGGAAGGCAGGGTGTTTCCTTTAGATGATTCACCCCTCCACTTT. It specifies CASSLEGRVFPLDDSPLHF.

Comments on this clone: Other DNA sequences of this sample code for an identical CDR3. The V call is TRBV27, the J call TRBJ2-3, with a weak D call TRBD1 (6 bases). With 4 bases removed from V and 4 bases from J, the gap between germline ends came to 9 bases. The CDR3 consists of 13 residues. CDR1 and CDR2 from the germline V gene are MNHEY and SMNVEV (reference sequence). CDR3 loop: CASSSQGPDTQYF. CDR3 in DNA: TGTGCCAGCAGTTCCCAGGGGCCAGATACGCAGTATTTT.

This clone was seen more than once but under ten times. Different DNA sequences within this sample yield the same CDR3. CDR3 sequence: CASSIDNEQFF. The CDR3, as DNA: TGTGCCAGTAGTATCGACAATGAGCAGTTCTTC. The V gene is TRBV19, the J gene TRBJ2-1, with D hard to call. Per the germline V gene, CDR1 is LNHDA and CDR2 is SQIVND (reference sequence). The CDR3 totals 11 residues. Trimming took 3 bases from V and 5 from J, leaving 2 bases between them. The whole variable domain, filled in from reference TRBV19 and TRBJ2-1, reads DGGITQSPKYLFRKEGQNVTLSCEQNLNHDAMYWYRQDPGQGLRLIYYSQIVNDFQKGDIAEGYSVSREKKESFPLTVTSAQKNPTAFYLCASSIDNEQFFGPGTRLTVL.

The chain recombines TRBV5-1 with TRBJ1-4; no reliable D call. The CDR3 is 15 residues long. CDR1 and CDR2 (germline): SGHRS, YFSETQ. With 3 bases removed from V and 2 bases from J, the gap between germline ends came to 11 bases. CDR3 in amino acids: CASSWPDQTNEKLFF. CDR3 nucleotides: TGCGCCAGCAGCTGGCCCGACCAGACTAATGAAAAACTGTTTTTT. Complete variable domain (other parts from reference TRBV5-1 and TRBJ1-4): KAGVTQTPRYLIKTRGQQVTLSCSPISGHRSVSWYQQTPGQGLQFLFEYFSETQRNKGNFPGRFSGRQFSNSRSEMNVSTLELGDSALYLCASSWPDQTNEKLFFGSGTQLSVL.

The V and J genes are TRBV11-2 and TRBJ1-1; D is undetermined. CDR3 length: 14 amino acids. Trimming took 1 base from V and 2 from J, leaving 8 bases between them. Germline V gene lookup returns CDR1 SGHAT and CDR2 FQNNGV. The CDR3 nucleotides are TGTGCCAGCAGCTTAGTCGCAGCAAACACTGAAGCTTTCTTT. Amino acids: CASSLVAANTEAFF.

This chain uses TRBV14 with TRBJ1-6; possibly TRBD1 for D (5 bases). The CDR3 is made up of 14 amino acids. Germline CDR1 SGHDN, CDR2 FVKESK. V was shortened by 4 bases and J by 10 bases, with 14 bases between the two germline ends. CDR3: CASSLTWGGSPLHF. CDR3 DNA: TGTGCCAGCAGCCTCACTTGGGGGGGGTCACCCCTCCACTTT.

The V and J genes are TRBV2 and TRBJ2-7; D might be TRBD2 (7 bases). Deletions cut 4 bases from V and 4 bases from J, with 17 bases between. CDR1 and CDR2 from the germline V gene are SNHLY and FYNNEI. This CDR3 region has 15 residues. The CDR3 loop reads CASSVFPQGGYEQYF. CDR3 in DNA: TGTGCCAGCAGTGTGTTCCCACAGGGAGGGTACGAGCAGTACTTC.

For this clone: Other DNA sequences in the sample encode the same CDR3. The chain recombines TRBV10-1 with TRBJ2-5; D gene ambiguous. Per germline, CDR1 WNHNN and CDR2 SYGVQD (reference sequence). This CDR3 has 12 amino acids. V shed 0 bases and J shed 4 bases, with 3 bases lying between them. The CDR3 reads CASSESGETQYF. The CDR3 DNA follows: TGCGCCAGCAGTGAGTCCGGAGAGACCCAGTACTTC.

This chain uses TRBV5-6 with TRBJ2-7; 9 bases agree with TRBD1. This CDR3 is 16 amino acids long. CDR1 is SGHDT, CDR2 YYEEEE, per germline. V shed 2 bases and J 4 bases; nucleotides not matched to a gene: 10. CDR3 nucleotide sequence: TGTGCCAGCAGCTTTAGAAATTGGACAGGGGTATACGAGCAGTACTTC. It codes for CASSFRNWTGVYEQYF.

CDR3 amino acids: CASSHQGVDTQYF. The CDR3 nucleotides read TGTGCCAGCAGCCACCAGGGTGTTGATACGCAGTATTTT. The V and J genes are TRBV6-6 and TRBJ2-3; D might be TRBD1 (5 bases). The CDR3 loop spans 13 amino acids. CDR1 is MNHNY, CDR2 SVGAGI, per germline (reference sequence). Trimming left V 6 bases short and J 6 bases short, with 13 bases between.

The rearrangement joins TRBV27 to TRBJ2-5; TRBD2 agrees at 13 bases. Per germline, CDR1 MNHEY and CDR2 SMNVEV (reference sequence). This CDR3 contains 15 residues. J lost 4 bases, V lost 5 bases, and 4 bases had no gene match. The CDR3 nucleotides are TGTGCCAGCAGTCCAAGGACTAGCGGGGGAGAGACCCAGTACTTC. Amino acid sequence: CASSPRTSGGETQYF.

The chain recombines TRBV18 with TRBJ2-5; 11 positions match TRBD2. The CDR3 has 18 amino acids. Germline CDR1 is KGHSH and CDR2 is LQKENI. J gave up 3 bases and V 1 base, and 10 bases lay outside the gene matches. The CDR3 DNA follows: TGTGCCAGCTCACCACGCCATAGCGGGGGGGCTCTAAAAGAGACCCAGTACTTC. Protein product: CASSPRHSGGALKETQYF.

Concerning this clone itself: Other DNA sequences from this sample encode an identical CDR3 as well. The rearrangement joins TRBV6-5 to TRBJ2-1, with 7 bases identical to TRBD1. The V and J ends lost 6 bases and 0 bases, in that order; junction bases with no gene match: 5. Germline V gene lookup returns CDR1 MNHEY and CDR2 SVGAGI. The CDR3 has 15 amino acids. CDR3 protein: CASSPRDSSYNEQFF. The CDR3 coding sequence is TGTGCCAGCAGCCCGAGGGACAGCTCCTACAATGAGCAGTTCTTC.

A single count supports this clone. CDR3 protein: CASSYSLRSYEQYF. CDR3 bases: TGTGCCAGCAGTTACTCGCTACGTAGCTACGAGCAGTACTTC. The chain employs TRBV6-5 and TRBJ2-7; D remains unclear. CDR1 and CDR2 (germline): MNHEY, SVGAGI. This CDR3 is built from 14 residues. V was trimmed by 0 bases and J by 3 bases, leaving 9 bases between them.

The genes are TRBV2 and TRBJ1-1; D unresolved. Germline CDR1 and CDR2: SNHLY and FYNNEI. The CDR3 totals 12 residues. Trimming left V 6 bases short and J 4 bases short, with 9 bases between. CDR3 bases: TGTGCCAGCAGCCAGGTTCCCACTGAAGCTTTCTTT. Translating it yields CASSQVPTEAFF.